This entry concerns a single TCR beta chain. The source of the sample is a study of cytomegalovirus exposure and HLA in healthy donors. Trimming stripped 4 bases from V and 0 bases from J, with 16 bases between. CDR1 and CDR2 (germline): GTSNPN, SVGIG (reference sequence). The CDR3 spans 16 residues. The PCR had 60 Vbeta and 13 Jbeta primers. The table came from immunoSEQ multiplex PCR; TCRdb's copy has only in-frame clones and leaves some out. Of about 170,000 clones in the sample, 78% were seen once. Sequenced: PBMCs. This chain joins TRBV30 and TRBJ1-3; D ambiguous. The TCR comes from a woman aged 45 to 65 in good health and CMV-seropositive. The CDR3 bases are TGTGCCTGGACATTCGGGGTAATGGGCTCTGGAAACACCATATATTTT. Residues: CAWTFGVMGSGNTIYF.